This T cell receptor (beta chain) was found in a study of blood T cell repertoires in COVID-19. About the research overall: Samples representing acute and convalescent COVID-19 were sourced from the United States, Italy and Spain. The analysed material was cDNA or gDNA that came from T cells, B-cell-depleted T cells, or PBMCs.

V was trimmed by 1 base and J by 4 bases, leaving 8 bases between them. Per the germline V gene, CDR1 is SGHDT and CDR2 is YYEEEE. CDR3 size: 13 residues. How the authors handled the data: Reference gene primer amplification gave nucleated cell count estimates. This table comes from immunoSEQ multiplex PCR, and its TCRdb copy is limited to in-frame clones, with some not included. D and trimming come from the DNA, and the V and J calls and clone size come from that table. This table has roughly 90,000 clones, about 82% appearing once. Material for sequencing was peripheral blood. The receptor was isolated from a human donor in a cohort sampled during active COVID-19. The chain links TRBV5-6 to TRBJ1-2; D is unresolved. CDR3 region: CASSLYTSYGYTF. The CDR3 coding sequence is TGTGCCAGCAGCTTGTATACGAGCTATGGCTACACCTTC.